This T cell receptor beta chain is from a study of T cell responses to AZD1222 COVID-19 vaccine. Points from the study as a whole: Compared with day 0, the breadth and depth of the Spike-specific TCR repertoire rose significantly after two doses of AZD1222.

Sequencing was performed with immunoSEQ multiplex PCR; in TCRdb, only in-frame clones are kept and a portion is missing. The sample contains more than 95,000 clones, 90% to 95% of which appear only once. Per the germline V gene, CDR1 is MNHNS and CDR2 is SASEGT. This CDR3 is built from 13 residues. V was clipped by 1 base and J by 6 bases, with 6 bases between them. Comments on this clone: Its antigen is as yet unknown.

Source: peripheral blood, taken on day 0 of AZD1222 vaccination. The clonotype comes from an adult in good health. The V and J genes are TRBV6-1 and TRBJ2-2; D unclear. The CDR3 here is CASSEGHPGELFF. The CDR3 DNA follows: TGTGCCAGCAGTGAAGGGCATCCCGGGGAGCTGTTTTTT.